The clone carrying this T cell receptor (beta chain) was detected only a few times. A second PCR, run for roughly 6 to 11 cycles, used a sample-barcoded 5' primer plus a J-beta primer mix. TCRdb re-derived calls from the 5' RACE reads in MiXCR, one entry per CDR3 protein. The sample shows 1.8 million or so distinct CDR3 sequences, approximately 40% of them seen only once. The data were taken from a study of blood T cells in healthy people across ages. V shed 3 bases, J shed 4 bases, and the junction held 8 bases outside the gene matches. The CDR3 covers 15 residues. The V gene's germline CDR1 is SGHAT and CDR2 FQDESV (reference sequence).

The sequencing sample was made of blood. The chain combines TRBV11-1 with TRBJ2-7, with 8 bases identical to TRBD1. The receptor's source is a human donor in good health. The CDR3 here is CASSFSTGEEYEQYF. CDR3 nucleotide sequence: TGTGCCAGCAGCTTTTCGACAGGGGAGGAATACGAGCAGTACTTC.